One and the same sample provided the 30 T cell receptor beta chains below, sequenced in a study of CD8 T cells in ankylosing spondylitis. TCRdb called the 5' RACE reads again in MiXCR, with one record for every CDR3 protein. This table holds 200,000 or so distinct CDR3 sequences, roughly 13% found once. Sequencing was done on a sample of blood, either unsorted or a sorted T cell fraction (not recorded which). All receptors come from a female donor with ankylosing spondylitis or in good health (not recorded which).

This chain uses TRBV24-1 with TRBJ1-1; D not resolved. Per the germline V gene, CDR1 is KGHDR and CDR2 is SFDVKD. The CDR3 runs to 12 residues. V lost 3 bases to trimming and J lost 6 bases, with 7 bases between them. In DNA form, the CDR3 reads TGTGCCACCAGTGATACGGGTCCTGAAGCTTTCTTT. This translates into CATSDTGPEAFF.

On this clonotype: Given a much more abundant clone one base away, this may be a read error. The chain is built from TRBV5-6 and TRBJ1-1, with no clear D. The CDR3 sequence is 16 residues long. Trimming took off 0 bases at V and 0 bases at J, with 12 bases between the two ends. Germline V gene lookup returns CDR1 SGHDT and CDR2 YYEEEE. Here the CDR3 DNA reads TGTGCCAGCAGCTTGGATGCGGAGCCCATGAACACTGAAGCTTTCTTT. Amino acid sequence: CASSLDAEPMNTEAFF.

Many counts were recorded for this clonotype. The chain joins TRBV29-1 to TRBJ1-1, with no clear D. V was clipped by 1 base and J by 11 bases, with 11 bases between them. The CDR3 loop spans 11 amino acids. Germline CDR1 SQVTM, CDR2 ANQGSEA. CDR3 sequence reads: CSVEVSRKAFF. CDR3 DNA: TGCAGCGTTGAAGTGTCCAGGAAGGCTTTCTTT.

This clonotype was seen many times. This chain connects TRBV20-1 to TRBJ2-7, with D tentatively TRBD1 (5 bases). The CDR3 totals 12 residues. Germline values: CDR1 DFQATT, CDR2 SNEGSKA (reference sequence). V shed 3 bases and J shed 4 bases, with 10 bases lying between them. Here the CDR3 DNA reads TGCAGTGCTAGCAGGGTCCCGTACGAGCAGTACTTC. Protein: CSASRVPYEQYF.

This clonotype was detected only a few times. The rearrangement links TRBV3-1 to TRBJ2-1; 8 bases fit TRBD1. The CDR3 sequence is 18 residues long. Germline assignment: CDR1 LGHDT and CDR2 YNNKEL (reference sequence). The V segment lost 2 bases and the J segment 4 bases; nucleotides outside the gene matches: 13. The CDR3 is CASSQPEGGTGVYNEQFF. The CDR3 DNA follows: TGTGCCAGCAGCCAACCCGAAGGGGGGACAGGAGTTTACAATGAGCAGTTCTTC.

The genes are TRBV29-1 and TRBJ2-1; TRBD1 matches 10 bases. The germline V gene encodes CDR1 SQVTM and CDR2 ANQGSEA. The CDR3 length is 13 residues. V was pared by 7 bases and J by 7 bases, with 7 bases of the junction left unmatched. The CDR3 bases are TGCAGCGCCGTGGGACAGGGGTGGAATGAGCAGTTCTTC. Protein: CSAVGQGWNEQFF.

This clonotype was observed many times. The chain recombines TRBV12-3 or TRBV12-4 with TRBJ2-7, with D maybe TRBD2 (5 bases). With 8 bases removed from V and 3 bases from J, the gap between germline ends came to 11 bases. The CDR3 loop spans 12 amino acids. The CDR3 coding sequence is TGTGCCAGCGCCGGCGGAGGCTACGAGCAGTACTTC. Protein sequence: CASAGGGYEQYF.

This clonotype was seen many times. The V gene is TRBV7-2, the J gene TRBJ1-4, with TRBD1 matching 8 bases. From germline, CDR1 is SGHTA and CDR2 FQGNSA. The CDR3 runs 15 residues. With V trimmed by 4 bases and J by 8 bases, 9 bases remained unmatched. CDR3 protein: CASSSYDRGGEKLFF. The CDR3 region has the DNA TGTGCCAGCAGCTCCTACGACAGGGGAGGCGAAAAACTGTTTTTT.

The CDR3 DNA follows: TGTGCCAGCAGCGTAGAGGGGATGCAGCCCCAGCATTTT. Residues: CASSVEGMQPQHF. This chain uses TRBV9 with TRBJ1-5, with D possibly being TRBD1 (5 bases). Germline V gives CDR1 SGDLS, CDR2 YYNGEE. The V gene lost 0 bases and the J gene lost 7 bases, with 8 bases spanning the gap. This CDR3 has 13 residues.

This clonotype was seen ten or more times. The rearrangement uses TRBV6-1 and TRBJ1-5, with a weak D call TRBD1 (5 bases). The V end was cut by 3 bases, the J end by 8 bases, with 14 bases between. Germline V CDR1 and CDR2: MNHNS, SASEGT. The CDR3 totals 14 residues. The CDR3 region is CASSEGTSSEPQHF. CDR3 sequence (DNA): TGTGCCAGCAGTGAGGGGACCTCCAGCGAGCCCCAGCATTTT.

This clonotype has ten or more counts. This CDR3 is CASSLASNEQFF. The DNA for the CDR3 is TGTGCCAGCAGCTTAGCCAGCAATGAGCAGTTCTTC. The gene calls are TRBV7-9 and TRBJ2-1; D call uncertain. The CDR3 consists of 12 residues. Germline values: CDR1 SEHNR, CDR2 FQNEAQ (reference sequence). The V end lost 0 bases, the J end lost 6 bases, and 3 bases lay between the germline ends. Variable domain in full (rest from reference TRBV7-9 and TRBJ2-1): DTGVSQNPRHKITKRGQNVTFRCDPISEHNRLYWYRQTLGQGPEFLTYFQNEAQLEKSRLLSDRFSAERPKGSFSTLEIQRTEQGDSAMYLCASSLASNEQFFGPGTRLTVL.

This chain joins TRBV4-2 and TRBJ2-7; D could derive from TRBD1 or TRBD2 (5 bases each). V was shortened by 4 bases and J by 4 bases, with 17 bases between the two germline ends. The CDR3 is made up of 15 amino acids. The germline V gene has CDR1 LGHNA and CDR2 YNFKEQ. The DNA of the CDR3 is TGTGCCAGCAGCCGAGGGGAAGGGGCTGGGTACGAGCAGTACTTC. Amino acids: CASSRGEGAGYEQYF.

This clonotype was detected ten times or more. The rearrangement uses TRBV9 and TRBJ2-3, with a weak D call TRBD2 (6 bases). This CDR3 contains 16 residues. Germline-derived CDR1 and CDR2 are SGDLS and YYNGEE. V lost 4 bases and J 3 bases, leaving 18 bases between the germline ends. Here the CDR3 DNA reads TGTGCCAGCAGCCTTGCTCTTCGGGAGCCTACAGATACGCAGTATTTT. It encodes CASSLALREPTDTQYF.

Concerning this clonotype itself: One end of the junction does not line up with germline, which may come from a read error. The chain uses TRBV28 and TRBJ1-5; tentative D call: TRBD1 (6 bases). Looked up from germline, CDR1 is MDHEN and CDR2 is SYDVKM. The CDR3 sequence is 17 residues long. The CDR3 sequence is CTSSLEAGGGGNQPQHF. For the CDR3, the DNA is TGTACCAGCAGTTTAGAGGCGGGGGGCGGTGGCAATCAGCCCCAGCATTTT.

The rearrangement joins TRBV15 to TRBJ1-1; a weak D match, TRBD1 (5 bases). Germline CDR1 LNHNV, CDR2 YYDKDF (reference sequence). Trimming cost V 4 bases and J 1 base, with 10 bases left between them. This CDR3 spans 14 amino acids. The DNA for the CDR3 is TGTGCCACCAGCACCCGTAGGGGGAACACTGAAGCTTTCTTT. Its translation: CATSTRRGNTEAFF.

As concerns this clonotype: The conserved phenylalanine or tryptophan is not found at the CDR3 terminus, so this likely reflects a read error. The rearrangement links TRBV13 to TRBJ1-2; 7 bases match TRBD1. Germline CDR1 PRHDT, CDR2 FYEKMQ (reference sequence). The CDR3 is made up of 14 amino acids. As DNA, the CDR3 is TGTGCCAGCAGCAACCGGGACAGTAACTATGGGTACACCCTC. Translation: CASSNRDSNYGYTL.

This clonotype has a count of ten or more. The CDR3 DNA sequence: TGTGCCAGCAGGCCCCCCCCGGGGGTCTCTCCGCAGTATTTT. As protein: CASRPPPGVSPQYF. The chain carries TRBV12-3 or TRBV12-4 and TRBJ2-3, with D possibly matching TRBD2 (6 bases). The CDR3 length is 14 residues. Trimming stripped 6 bases from V and 10 bases from J, with 20 bases between.

There are many counts of this clonotype. The chain carries TRBV10-3 and TRBJ2-1; tentatively, D is TRBD2 (5 bases). Germline CDR1 and CDR2: ENHRY and SYGVKD. This CDR3 is 15 amino acids long. V was shortened by 10 bases and J by 8 bases, with 24 bases between the two germline ends. The CDR3 nucleotides read TGTGCCACCCAACCCGAACGGGGAGTTCATTATGAGCAGTTCTTC. The encoded protein is CATQPERGVHYEQFF.

This clonotype was counted at least ten times. The gene calls are TRBV5-1 and TRBJ2-3; 7 bases map to TRBD2. This CDR3 spans 16 amino acids. The V and J ends lost 6 bases and 3 bases, in that order; junction bases with no gene match: 13. Looked up from germline, CDR1 is SGHRS and CDR2 is YFSETQ. In nucleotides, the CDR3 is TGCGCCAGCAAAGACCCTTTGGCGGGAGCGACAGATACGCAGTATTTT. Protein: CASKDPLAGATDTQYF.

This clonotype was detected ten times or more. The gene calls are TRBV5-1 and TRBJ2-4; possible D gene TRBD2, 5 bases. Trimming removed 2 bases from V and 6 bases from J, with 9 bases in between. The CDR3 runs 13 residues. CDR1 and CDR2 from the germline V gene are SGHRS and YFSETQ. As DNA, the CDR3 is TGCGCCAGCAGCTTTAGTGGGAGAAACATTCAGTACTTC. It specifies CASSFSGRNIQYF.

This clonotype was seen ten or more times. This chain joins TRBV4-3 and TRBJ2-2, with D uncertain. Germline V CDR1 and CDR2: LGHNA, YSLEER. The CDR3 spans 15 residues. V shed 0 bases and J shed 8 bases, with 13 bases lying between them. CDR3 amino acids: CASSQEAWLAGELFF. CDR3 in DNA: TGCGCCAGCAGCCAAGAAGCTTGGCTGGCAGGGGAGCTGTTTTTT.

This clonotype showed up many times. This chain uses TRBV4-3 with TRBJ1-1; TRBD1 is a possible D gene (5 bases). Trimming shortened V by 0 bases and J by 9 bases, and 11 bases separated the two germline ends. CDR1 and CDR2 (germline): LGHNA, YSLEER. The CDR3 covers 13 residues. For the CDR3, the DNA is TGCGCCAGCAGCCAAGAACTAGGGGCCCAAGCTTTCTTT. Translating gives CASSQELGAQAFF.

About this clonotype itself: At one boundary the junction diverges from the germline segment, which might be a read error. The rearrangement uses TRBV20-1 and TRBJ2-3; 8 nucleotides match TRBD2. There are 16 residues in the CDR3. Germline CDR1 DFQATT, CDR2 SNEGSKA (reference sequence). In nucleotides, the CDR3 is TGCTGTGCTAGAGATCCAGCGGGAGTGATGGCAGATACGCAGTATTTT. Its protein is CCARDPAGVMADTQYF.

This clonotype was seen repeatedly, ten times or more. The chain combines TRBV6-2 or TRBV6-3 with TRBJ1-2; no firm D call. Per the germline V gene, CDR1 is MNHEY and CDR2 is SVGEGT. The V end lost 10 bases, the J end lost 2 bases, and 14 bases lay between the germline ends. The CDR3 has 13 residues. The CDR3 here is CATEDQLNYGYTF. DNA for the CDR3: TGTGCCACGGAGGATCAACTAAACTATGGCTACACCTTC.

This clonotype was counted ten times or more. The chain has TRBV12-3 or TRBV12-4 and TRBJ2-7; TRBD1 matches 7 bases. J was trimmed by 2 bases and V by 6 bases; bases with no gene match: 7. The CDR3 is made up of 14 amino acids. Here the CDR3 reads CASSLRDRAYEQYF. The DNA of the CDR3 is TGTGCCAGCAGCTTACGGGACAGAGCCTACGAGCAGTACTTC.

This clonotype was seen repeatedly, ten times or more. The chain joins TRBV4-3 to TRBJ2-4; TRBD1 matches 8 bases. The germline gives CDR1 LGHNA, CDR2 YSLEER. Trimming took 5 bases from V and 4 from J; bases not matched to a gene: 10. CDR3 length equals 16 residues. The CDR3 nucleotides are TGCGCCAGCAGCTATATGAAGGACAGGGCAAAAAACATTCAGTACTTC. This codes for CASSYMKDRAKNIQYF.

In this sample, this clonotype turned up many times. The chain employs TRBV4-2 and TRBJ2-7; 9 positions agree with TRBD1. This CDR3 has 15 amino acids. Germline-derived CDR1 and CDR2 are LGHNA and YNFKEQ. V shed 2 bases and J 5 bases; nucleotides not matched to a gene: 7. The CDR3 sequence: CASSQSTGGNNEQYF. The CDR3, as DNA: TGTGCCAGCAGCCAATCGACAGGGGGTAATAACGAGCAGTACTTC.

The table lists this clonotype with a few counts. The CDR3, as DNA: TGCGCCAGCAGCTCGACCTCTCTCTACGAGCAGTACTTC. This sequence encodes CASSSTSLYEQYF. The chain is built from TRBV5-1 and TRBJ2-7; D is unclear. The CDR3 length is 13 residues. Trimming stripped 3 bases from V and 3 bases from J, with 10 bases between. Germline CDR1 reads SGHRS; CDR2 reads YFSETQ.

There are many counts of this clonotype. The chain has TRBV20-1 and TRBJ2-7, with 11 bases that match TRBD2. Germline CDR1 reads DFQATT; CDR2 reads SNEGSKA (reference sequence). Trimming removed 6 bases from V and 2 bases from J; junction bases left unmatched: 3. This CDR3 spans 13 amino acids. In DNA form, the CDR3 reads TGCAGTGCCCCACTAGCGGGAGCCTACGAGCAGTACTTC. It translates to CSAPLAGAYEQYF.

This clonotype was counted ten times or more. V and J are TRBV20-1 and TRBJ2-3; D perhaps matches TRBD2 (6 bases). Germline CDR1 DFQATT, CDR2 SNEGSKA (reference sequence). This CDR3 spans 15 amino acids. V lost 5 bases, J lost 3 bases, and 18 bases lay in between. The CDR3 reads CSAPNPGDRTDTQYF. The CDR3 nucleotides are TGCAGTGCTCCAAACCCGGGGGATAGGACAGATACGCAGTATTTT.